This T cell receptor beta chain was found in a study of blood T cell repertoires in COVID-19. Study summary: Material from acute and convalescent COVID-19 was sourced from the United States, Italy and Spain. PBMCs, B-cell-depleted T cells, or T cells provided the cDNA or gDNA that made up the material.

Original processing methods: Estimation of nucleated cell counts was performed using reference gene primer amplification. Data came from immunoSEQ multiplex PCR; TCRdb stores just in-frame clones and leaves some out. V and J calls and clone size come straight from that table; D and trimming were deduced from the DNA. This sample carries 300,000 to 450,000 clones, less than 85% of them seen once, and the ten largest clones take 3% to 4%. This CDR3 region has 14 residues. Germline CDR1 is SGHDT and CDR2 is YYEEEE. V lost 0 bases, J lost 2 bases, and 5 bases lay in between. The sequence was obtained from a woman aged 18 to 35 with acute or convalescent COVID-19. V and J are TRBV5-6 and TRBJ1-4, with D unresolved. The sequencing sample was made of peripheral blood. CDR3 sequence: CASSLVRTNEKLFF. In DNA, the CDR3 is TGTGCCAGCAGCTTGGTGAGGACTAATGAAAAACTGTTTTTT.